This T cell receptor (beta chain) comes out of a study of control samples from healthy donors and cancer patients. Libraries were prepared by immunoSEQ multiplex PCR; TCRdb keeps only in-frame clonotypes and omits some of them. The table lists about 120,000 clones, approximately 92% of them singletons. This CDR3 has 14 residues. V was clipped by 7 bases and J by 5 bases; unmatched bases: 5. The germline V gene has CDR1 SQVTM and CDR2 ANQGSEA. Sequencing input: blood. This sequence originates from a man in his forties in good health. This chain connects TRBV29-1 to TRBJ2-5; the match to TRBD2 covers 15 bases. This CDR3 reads CSGSGTSGGETQYF. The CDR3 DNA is TGCAGCGGGTCAGGGACTAGCGGGGGGGAGACCCAGTACTTC.